Shown below are 20 T cell receptor beta chains from a single sample sequenced in a study of T cells in Graves' hyperthyroidism and ophthalmopathy. The source material, RNA transcripts, was used to amplify TCR beta CDR3 regions. In the first-round RT-PCR of the TCR CDR3, the HTBI primer set was used. TCRdb itself ran the multiplex PCR reads through MiXCR, one entry per CDR3 protein. The table has about 560,000 distinct CDR3 sequences, about a sixth seen once. Sequencing used blood. All receptors derive from a woman younger than 45 with Graves' hyperthyroidism.

This clonotype was counted many times. The V call is TRBV20-1, the J call TRBJ2-7; the D gene is possibly TRBD1 (5 bases). This CDR3 has 15 amino acids. Deletions cut 1 base from V and 2 bases from J, with 15 bases between. CDR1 and CDR2 from the germline V gene are DFQATT and SNEGSKA (reference sequence). The CDR3 here is CSARGQRVTAYEQYF. The CDR3 nucleotides are TGCAGTGCTAGAGGTCAAAGGGTGACAGCCTACGAGCAGTACTTC.

This clonotype was detected many times. This rearrangement joins TRBV15 to TRBJ2-1; TRBD2 aligns across 8 bases. Per germline, CDR1 LNHNV and CDR2 YYDKDF (reference sequence). The CDR3 has 19 residues. J gave up 1 base and V 5 bases, and 16 bases lay outside the gene matches. Written as DNA, the CDR3 is TGTGCCACCAGCCGTGGAGCCCAACTAGCGGAACCTTCCTACAATGAGCAGTTCTTC. It specifies CATSRGAQLAEPSYNEQFF.

The chain carries TRBV27 and TRBJ2-1; D gene uncertain. Trimming removed 0 bases from V and 8 bases from J, with 17 bases in between. The CDR3 extends over 16 amino acids. Germline assignment: CDR1 MNHEY and CDR2 SMNVEV (reference sequence). The CDR3 is CASSLSFTLYVHEQFF. CDR3 in DNA: TGTGCCAGCAGTTTATCGTTTACTCTATACGTCCATGAGCAGTTCTTC.

This chain uses TRBV12-3 or TRBV12-4 with TRBJ2-5; D gene unclear. The CDR3 loop spans 13 amino acids. The V end lost 6 bases, the J end lost 1 base, and 9 bases lay between the germline ends. CDR3 sequence (DNA): TGTGCCAGCAGGTACAGATTCCAAGAGACCCAGTACTTC. It yields the protein CASRYRFQETQYF.

This clonotype was seen at least ten times. This sequence joins TRBV30 and TRBJ1-5; 11 nucleotides line up with TRBD1. J lost 11 bases, V lost 5 bases, and 8 bases had no gene match. The germline gives CDR1 GTSNPN, CDR2 SVGIG (reference sequence). This CDR3 spans 13 amino acids. The CDR3 loop reads CAWAEGQGVAQHF. CDR3 DNA: TGTGCCTGGGCCGAGGGACAGGGGGTCGCCCAGCATTTT.

Worth noting for this clonotype: At one of its ends the junction is not consistent with the germline gene, which may arise from a read error. The genes are TRBV13 and TRBJ1-2; D is unresolved. The CDR3 has 12 residues. Germline CDR1 PRHDT, CDR2 FYEKMQ (reference sequence). This chain's CDR3 is CASSIGRGGYTF. The DNA for the CDR3 is TGTGCCAGCAGCATAGGACGTGGTGGCTACACCTTC.

A few counts support this clonotype. The CDR3 DNA sequence: TGTGCCAGCAGGCGGGATTTACAAGAGACCCAGTACTTC. The encoded protein is CASRRDLQETQYF. The rearrangement joins TRBV6-1 to TRBJ2-5, with D tentatively TRBD2 (6 bases). Trimming left V 6 bases short and J 2 bases short, with 10 bases between. CDR1 MNHNS and CDR2 SASEGT come from the germline V gene. This CDR3 comprises 13 residues.

This clonotype was seen more than once but under ten times. The V and J genes are TRBV20-1 and TRBJ1-1; D uncertain. The V gene lost 3 bases and the J gene lost 5 bases, with 7 bases spanning the gap. This CDR3 spans 11 amino acids. CDR1 and CDR2 (germline): DFQATT, SNEGSKA (reference sequence). The DNA for the CDR3 is TGCAGTGCTAGTCCTAGTACTGAAGCTTTCTTT. Translated: CSASPSTEAFF.

This clonotype occurred many times. The chain uses TRBV3-1 and TRBJ2-3; D is unresolved. Germline assignment: CDR1 LGHDT and CDR2 YNNKEL (reference sequence). Trimming took 1 base from V and 2 from J, leaving 7 bases between them. The length of the CDR3 is 14 residues. CDR3 region: CASSQAGATDTQYF. DNA of the CDR3: TGTGCCAGCAGCCAAGCGGGTGCCACAGATACGCAGTATTTT.

This clonotype was picked up many times. The rearrangement joins TRBV28 to TRBJ1-5, with TRBD1 identical over 7 bases. V shed 5 bases and J 6 bases; nucleotides not matched to a gene: 4. Germline lookup yields CDR1 MDHEN and CDR2 SYDVKM. There are 13 residues in the CDR3. For the CDR3, the DNA is TGTGCCAGCAGTAAAACAGGGGTTCAGCCCCAGCATTTT. Encoded protein: CASSKTGVQPQHF.

This clonotype has a handful of counts. This rearrangement joins TRBV7-9 to TRBJ2-1; 8 bases line up with TRBD1. CDR1 SEHNR and CDR2 FQNEAQ come from the germline V gene (reference sequence). This CDR3 has 16 residues. V gave up 5 bases and J gave up 4 bases; unmatched junction bases: 10. The CDR3 loop is CASSATGQGIYNEQFF. The CDR3 DNA reads as TGTGCCAGCAGCGCAACCGGACAGGGTATTTACAATGAGCAGTTCTTC.

This clonotype was picked up many times. V and J are TRBV28 and TRBJ2-7; 9 bases line up with TRBD2. The CDR3 spans 15 residues. Germline-derived CDR1 and CDR2 are MDHEN and SYDVKM. Trimming at V came to 3 bases and at J to 3 bases, leaving 6 bases not matched to a gene. The CDR3 reads CASSFPGTSFYEQYF. The CDR3, as DNA: TGTGCCAGCAGTTTCCCCGGGACTAGCTTCTACGAGCAGTACTTC.

This clonotype was seen only a few times. A much larger clonotype is one base distant, so this may be a read error. The J gene is TRBJ2-3, the V gene TRBV7-3; either TRBD1 or TRBD2 may fit D (5 bases each). Germline V gene data show CDR1 as SGHTA and CDR2 as FQGTGA. The CDR3 has 15 residues. The CDR3 is CASSAVGSGGDAQYF. Written as DNA, the CDR3 is TGTGCCAGCAGCGCGGTGGGGAGTGGGGGAGATGCGCAGTATTTT.

The V and J genes are TRBV11-3 and TRBJ2-3; D not resolved. The CDR3 extends over 15 amino acids. Germline V CDR1 and CDR2: SGHNT, YENEEA. Trimming left V 3 bases short and J 1 base short, with 11 bases between. CDR3 nucleotide sequence: TGTGCCAGCAGCTTCAGAGCGACGCGCACAGATACGCAGTATTTT. Translating gives CASSFRATRTDTQYF.

This clonotype was observed many times. The chain links TRBV3-1 to TRBJ2-1; D unresolved. This CDR3 comprises 15 residues. The V end was cut by 1 base, the J end by 1 base, with 8 bases between. In germline, CDR1 is LGHDT, CDR2 YNNKEL (reference sequence). CDR3 bases: TGTGCCAGCAGCCAAGTGCAGGTTTCCTACAATGAGCAGTTCTTC. Encoded protein: CASSQVQVSYNEQFF.

In this sample, this clonotype turned up a few times. CDR3 region: CAISVRSNQGNEQYF. Written as DNA, the CDR3 is TGTGCCATCAGTGTGCGGTCAAACCAAGGGAACGAGCAGTACTTC. V usage is TRBV10-3 and J usage is TRBJ2-7; no firm D call. The germline V gene has CDR1 ENHRY and CDR2 SYGVKD. CDR3 length equals 15 residues. V lost 4 bases and J lost 5, with 18 bases in between.

This clonotype appeared many times. The genes are TRBV24-1 and TRBJ2-1; D possibly corresponds to TRBD2 (5 bases). The V and J ends lost 5 bases and 8 bases respectively, with 9 bases between them. This CDR3 comprises 12 residues. From germline, CDR1 is KGHDR and CDR2 SFDVKD. CDR3 bases: TGTGCCACCAGTGGGGGAGTCGATGAGCAGTTCTTC. It is translated as CATSGGVDEQFF.

The chain combines TRBV11-3 with TRBJ2-5; perhaps TRBD1 as D (6 bases). The CDR3 is 17 residues long. Looked up from germline, CDR1 is SGHNT and CDR2 is YENEEA. Between the trimmed V and J ends, which lost 5 bases and 4 bases, there was a span of 23 bases. This CDR3 reads CASSQGTRERVGETQYF. In nucleotides, the CDR3 is TGTGCCAGCAGCCAAGGGACACGGGAACGGGTGGGAGAGACCCAGTACTTC. Variable domain in full (rest from reference TRBV11-3 and TRBJ2-5): EAGVVQSPRYKIIEKKQPVAFWCNPISGHNTLYWYLQNLGQGPELLIRYENEEAVDDSQLPKDRFSAERLKGVDSTLKIQPAELGDSAVYLCASSQGTRERVGETQYFGPGTRLLVL.

This clonotype was found a few times. The chain recombines TRBV30 with TRBJ2-7; the D gene is possibly TRBD2 (6 bases). The CDR3 has 14 residues. Trimming left V 1 base short and J 2 bases short, with 12 bases between. The germline V gene encodes CDR1 GTSNPN and CDR2 SVGIG (reference sequence). In DNA form, the CDR3 reads TGTGCCTGGAGTGGAACGGGGAGGCCCTACGAGCAGTACTTC. Its translation is CAWSGTGRPYEQYF.

This clonotype has ten or more counts. This chain joins TRBV30 and TRBJ2-1; D perhaps matches TRBD1 (6 bases). The CDR3 length is 17 residues. V dropped 2 bases and J dropped 4 bases, with 21 bases sitting between them. Looked up from germline, CDR1 is GTSNPN and CDR2 is SVGIG (reference sequence). The CDR3 region has the DNA TGTGCCTGGAGTAACGGACAGAAAGTCTTGGGTTACAATGAGCAGTTCTTC. This sequence encodes CAWSNGQKVLGYNEQFF.